This T cell receptor beta chain appears in the sequencing data of a study of OX40 agonist ivuxolimab in advanced cancers. In the study overall: Ivuxolimab, which targeted the costimulatory receptor OX40 (CD134), was an agonistic, fully human IgG2 monoclonal antibody. Intravenous ivuxolimab was administered to patients every 2 weeks at six dose levels: 0.01, 0.1, 0.3, 1.5, 3 and 10 mg/kg. Among the roughly 52 dose-escalation patients, 19 had hepatocellular carcinoma, approximately 15 melanoma, 9 renal cell carcinoma and 9 head and neck cancer. In the dose-escalation cohort, around 80% of patients were male, and the mean age was roughly 56 years with a range of roughly 20 to 85. Patients were allowed to have had prior anti-PD-1, anti-PD-L1 or anti-CTLA-4 therapy, and 40% of the dose-escalation patients had previously received checkpoint inhibitors. Three dose-escalation patients achieved partial responses, one with hepatocellular carcinoma and two with cutaneous melanoma. The purpose of peripheral TCRbeta sequencing was to test whether ivuxolimab changed TCR sequence diversity and led to clonal T-cell expansion. The paper reports the monotherapy dose-escalation portion (N of about 50 patients) of the phase I ivuxolimab trial.

Overall study results and their limits: Antigen specificity was not determined for the clonally expanded peripheral T cells. Partial responders in the 0.1-3.0 mg/kg groups had among the lowest normalized peripheral clonal expansion, especially among CD8+ T cells. Clonal expansion of both CD4+ and CD8+ blood T cells was observed from baseline to week 6 at doses 0.1 to 3.0 mg/kg. Low levels of normalized T-cell clonal expansion were also seen in some patients who did not respond. On average, CD8+ T cells showed more expanded clones than CD4+ T cells after ivuxolimab.

To sequence the TCRbeta CDR3 region, genomic DNA was isolated from the sorted cells. The immunoSEQ Assay was used to sequence the TCRbeta CDR3 regions. TCRdb took over this immuneACCESS table, retaining in-frame rearrangements with V and J assigned. Such tables are incomplete; in checked studies, under half of the missing clones stem from an unresolved V gene, and the remainder is unexplained. The table for this sample lists roughly 45,000 clones; around 85% of them were counted only once. Around 21% of the sample comes from the top ten. About this clone itself: The specificity of this receptor is unknown. No much larger clone exists at a distance of one base, and base qualities are not known.

The trial excluded patients who had a history of autoimmune disease or were on systemic immunosuppression. Peripheral blood for TCR sequencing was collected from all dose cohorts at baseline, on cycle 4 day 1, and on cycle 7 day 1. The samples were drawn from a first-in-human, open-label, multicenter phase I dose-escalation trial of ivuxolimab. Adults with locally advanced or metastatic melanoma, renal cell, hepatocellular, or head and neck squamous cell carcinoma were enrolled in the trial. Before TCR sequencing, CD4+ and CD8+ T cells were separately sorted from peripheral blood. The clonotype comes from an adult with an advanced solid tumor such as melanoma, head and neck, liver or kidney cancer. This specimen consisted of CD4+ or CD8+ T cells sorted from blood, obtained in a trial of the OX40 agonist ivuxolimab.

Here is the DNA: TGTGCCAGCAGTTCAGGCGTCAGCCTTACGGGTGGCTACACCTTC. This translates into CASSSGVSLTGGYTF. The rearranged segments are TRBV7-8 and TRBJ1-2, with no reliable assignment of the D segment. CDR1 is given as SGHVS and CDR2 as FQNEAQ, both from the germline V gene. V loses 6 bases, J loses 7 bases, and the germline ends lie 21 bases apart. The CDR3 holds 15 amino acids from the cysteine to the phenylalanine. Here the CDR3 DNA is all that survives: 45 bases in frame from base 1.